This T cell receptor (beta chain) was recovered during a study of T cells in Graves' hyperthyroidism and ophthalmopathy. Points from the study as a whole: Model output signaled ophthalmopathy a median approximately six months ahead of onset. Blood also held most thyroid clonotypes expanded beyond 0.001.

It was RNA transcripts that yielded the amplified TCR beta CDR3 regions. Researchers ran a first-round RT-PCR on the TCR CDR3 using the HTBI primer set. TCRdb re-called the multiplex PCR reads through MiXCR, storing one row per CDR3 protein. The sample holds hundreds of thousands of distinct CDR3 sequences, roughly 14% seen once. Germline V lookup: CDR1 LGHNA, CDR2 YNFKEQ. V was shortened by 4 bases and J by 3 bases, with 18 bases between the two germline ends. This CDR3 has 16 amino acids. Uncontrolled infection, other autoimmune disease, pregnancy or lactation excluded patients. Thyroid ultrasound and orbital computed tomography, with clinical symptoms and serum thyroxine and TRAb, informed diagnoses. About this clonotype itself: Its cognate antigen is unknown.

This TCR derives from a woman between 35 and 50 years old with Graves' ophthalmopathy. This chain links TRBV4-2 with TRBJ1-1; no clear D. The sample was blood. The CDR3 spells CASSPLAGRQDTEAFF. As DNA, the CDR3 is TGTGCCAGCAGCCCCCTCGCTGGGCGCCAGGACACTGAAGCTTTCTTT.